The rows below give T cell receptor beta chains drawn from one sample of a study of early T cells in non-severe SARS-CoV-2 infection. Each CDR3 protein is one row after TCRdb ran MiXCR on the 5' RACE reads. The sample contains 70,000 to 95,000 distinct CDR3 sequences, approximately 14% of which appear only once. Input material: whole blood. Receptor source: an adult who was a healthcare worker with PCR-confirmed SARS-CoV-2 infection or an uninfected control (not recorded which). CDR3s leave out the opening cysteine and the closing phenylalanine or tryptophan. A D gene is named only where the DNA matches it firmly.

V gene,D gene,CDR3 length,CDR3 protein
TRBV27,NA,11,ASSLSSLGGYT
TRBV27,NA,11,ASKRSSGNTIY
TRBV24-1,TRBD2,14,ATSDSGGANTGELF
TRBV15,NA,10,ATSSIKGTQY
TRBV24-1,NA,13,ATSDPARVQETQY
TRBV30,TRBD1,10,AWSQGALGYT
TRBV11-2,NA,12,ASSPLGVGNTIY
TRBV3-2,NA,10,ASSQADRALL
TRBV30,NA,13,AWSGQGKGNQPQH
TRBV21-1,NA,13,ASSKVVTGPNEQF
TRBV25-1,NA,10,ASSVGGDIQY
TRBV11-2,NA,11,ASSAANDGELF
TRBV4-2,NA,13,ASSTAQGYTGELF
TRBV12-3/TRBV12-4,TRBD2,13,ASAGGGAVNNEQF
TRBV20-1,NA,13,SARDHRAGNQPQH
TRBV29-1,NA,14,SVEDRGTANTGELF
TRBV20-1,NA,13,SARLGTGSNQPQH
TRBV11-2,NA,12,ASSLTGRTDTQY
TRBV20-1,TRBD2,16,SARDRRGGSSGYNEQF
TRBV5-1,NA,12,ASRPGTSTDTQY
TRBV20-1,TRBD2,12,SAPIVGGSDTQY
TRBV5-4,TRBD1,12,ASSLPTGTETQY
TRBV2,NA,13,ASSGPSLVTGELF
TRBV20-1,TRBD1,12,SATQGGAGTEAF
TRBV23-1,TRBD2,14,ASSQSLAGNQETQY
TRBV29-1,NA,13,SVGRDLQLNTEAF
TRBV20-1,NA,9,SALMYNEQF
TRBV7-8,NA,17,ASRNFGGLSGTSTDTQY
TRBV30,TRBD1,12,AWSGTGVQETQY
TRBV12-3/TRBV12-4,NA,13,ASSLGDKANYGYT
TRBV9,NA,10,ASSVGIGGYT
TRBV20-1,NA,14,SAGGPPVTSQETQY
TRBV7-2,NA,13,ASSVQAGRTQPQH
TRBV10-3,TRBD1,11,AANRGTTSPLH